What follows are 15 T cell receptor beta chains derived from one specimen sequenced in a study of blood T cell repertoires in COVID-19. Here immunoSEQ multiplex PCR was the method, and the copy in TCRdb shows in-frame clones only, minus some. The table lists 250,000 to 300,000 clones, around 83% of them singletons. The sequenced sample consisted of peripheral blood. The receptors stem from a man aged 18 to 29 with active or convalescent COVID-19.

The chain links TRBV6-1 to TRBJ2-6; tentatively, D is TRBD2 (5 bases). The CDR3 sequence is 17 residues long. V lost 4 bases and J 0 bases, leaving 13 bases between the germline ends. Looked up from germline, CDR1 is MNHNS and CDR2 is SASEGT. This CDR3 reads CASSGAGQSSGANVLTF. The CDR3 bases are TGTGCCAGCAGTGGGGCGGGTCAGAGCTCTGGGGCCAACGTCCTGACTTTC.

A note on this clone: In the same sample, other DNA sequences code for this CDR3. The rearrangement uses TRBV11-3 and TRBJ2-5; tentatively, D is TRBD1 (6 bases). Trimming took off 5 bases at V and 5 bases at J, with 9 bases between the two ends. Germline-derived CDR1 and CDR2 are SGHNT and YENEEA. The CDR3 consists of 12 residues. The CDR3 region is CASSPTGETQYF. In DNA, the CDR3 is TGTGCCAGCAGCCCCACAGGGGAGACCCAGTACTTC.

The rearrangement links TRBV28 to TRBJ1-5; D is unclear. This CDR3 region has 14 residues. V gave up 7 bases and J gave up 2 bases, with 12 bases separating them. Germline V gene lookup returns CDR1 MDHEN and CDR2 SYDVKM. CDR3 sequence (DNA): TGTGCCAGCACCCTTCCCTCGGGCAATCAGCCCCAGCATTTT. Amino acid sequence: CASTLPSGNQPQHF.

This chain joins TRBV7-2 and TRBJ1-5; D possibly corresponds to TRBD1 (5 bases). The V gene lost 2 bases and the J gene lost 7 bases, with 15 bases spanning the gap. This CDR3 is 15 amino acids long. CDR1 is SGHTA, CDR2 FQGNSA, per germline. CDR3 bases: TGTGCCAGCAGCTTATTTGGGGACTGGGTCCAGCCCCAGCATTTT. Translation: CASSLFGDWVQPQHF.

The V and J genes are TRBV29-1 and TRBJ2-2; possibly TRBD2 for D (5 bases). The CDR3 covers 11 residues. Per the germline V gene, CDR1 is SQVTM and CDR2 is ANQGSEA. Trimming stripped 6 bases from V and 6 bases from J, with 8 bases between. CDR3 residues: CSVRVSGELFF. The CDR3 DNA reads as TGCAGCGTGCGGGTATCCGGGGAGCTGTTTTTT.

The chain joins TRBV19 to TRBJ1-2; the D gene is possibly TRBD1 (6 bases). The V end was cut by 4 bases, the J end by 1 base, with 13 bases between. This CDR3 region has 15 residues. Germline V gives CDR1 LNHDA, CDR2 SQIVND (reference sequence). The DNA of the CDR3 is TGTGCCAGTAGTAAACAGGGAGCGAATAACTATGGCTACACCTTC. This gives the protein CASSKQGANNYGYTF. Drawing the rest from reference TRBV19 and TRBJ1-2, the complete variable domain is DGGITQSPKYLFRKEGQNVTLSCEQNLNHDAMYWYRQDPGQGLRLIYYSQIVNDFQKGDIAEGYSVSREKKESFPLTVTSAQKNPTAFYLCASSKQGANNYGYTFGSGTRLTVV.

This clone was seen only a few times. The chain is built from TRBV5-4 and TRBJ2-7; 7 bases line up with TRBD1. The CDR3 has 13 amino acids. Looked up from germline, CDR1 is SGHNT and CDR2 is YYREEE (reference sequence). V lost 4 bases and J lost 4; bases outside the gene matches: 5. The CDR3 nucleotides are TGTGCCAGCAGCGACAGGGCCCAATACGAGCAGTACTTC. The encoded protein is CASSDRAQYEQYF.

The sample holds a few counts of this clone. V is TRBV5-1 and J is TRBJ2-5, with 11 nucleotides matching TRBD2. Per the germline V gene, CDR1 is SGHRS and CDR2 is YFSETQ. This CDR3 has 17 amino acids. V gave up 0 bases and J gave up 5 bases; unmatched junction bases: 9. CDR3 DNA sequence: TGCGCCAGCAGCTTGGGCTTAGCGGGAGGGCCCTACGAGACCCAGTACTTC. Translation gives CASSLGLAGGPYETQYF. Supplemented by reference TRBV5-1 and TRBJ2-5, the full variable domain reads KAGVTQTPRYLIKTRGQQVTLSCSPISGHRSVSWYQQTPGQGLQFLFEYFSETQRNKGNFPGRFSGRQFSNSRSEMNVSTLELGDSALYLCASSLGLAGGPYETQYFGPGTRLLVL.

This clone appeared a single time. The V gene is TRBV6-6, the J gene TRBJ2-4, with TRBD1 identical over 7 bases. This CDR3 has 14 amino acids. V shed 9 bases and J 9 bases; nucleotides not matched to a gene: 14. Germline V lookup: CDR1 MNHNY, CDR2 SVGAGI (reference sequence). The CDR3 nucleotides read TGTGCCAGTAAAAATGCCGACAGGGTACCCATTCAGTACTTC. It encodes CASKNADRVPIQYF.

The table lists this clone with a count of one. The rearrangement links TRBV6-2 or TRBV6-3 to TRBJ2-3; D is ambiguous. The CDR3 runs to 15 residues. V was trimmed by 0 bases and J by 2 bases, leaving 9 bases between them. CDR1 MNHEY and CDR2 SVGEGT come from the germline V gene. CDR3 region: CASSYSSSITDTQYF. CDR3 nucleotide sequence: TGTGCCAGCAGTTACTCGTCATCTATCACAGATACGCAGTATTTT.

The chain combines TRBV5-6 with TRBJ1-3; D ambiguous. V was shortened by 1 base and J by 0 bases, with 8 bases between the two germline ends. Germline-derived CDR1 and CDR2 are SGHDT and YYEEEE. The CDR3 sequence is 15 residues long. In nucleotides, the CDR3 is TGTGCCAGCAGCTTGTTCCCCAACTCTGGAAACACCATATATTTT. Translated: CASSLFPNSGNTIYF.

This clone has only one observation. The chain employs TRBV24-1 and TRBJ2-3; maybe TRBD2 (5 bases). V was trimmed by 1 base and J by 2 bases, leaving 15 bases between them. The CDR3 has 17 amino acids. Germline V gene lookup returns CDR1 KGHDR and CDR2 SFDVKD. The CDR3 DNA is TGTGCCACCAGTGATTTCGGGCAAGGGAGCTACACAGATACGCAGTATTTT. Translating it yields CATSDFGQGSYTDTQYF.

The chain uses TRBV12-5 and TRBJ1-2; 9 nucleotides match TRBD1. The germline CDR1 and CDR2 sequences are LGHNT and FRNRAP. J gave up 5 bases and V 0 bases, and 7 bases lay outside the gene matches. The CDR3 runs 16 residues. As DNA, the CDR3 is TGTGCTAGTGGTTTGGTACTAGGGACAGGGAAGTATGGCTACACCTTC. Its protein is CASGLVLGTGKYGYTF. Full variable domain (remainder filled in from reference TRBV12-5 and TRBJ1-2): DARVTQTPRHKVTEMGQEVTMRCQPILGHNTVFWYRQTMMQGLELLAYFRNRAPLDDSGMPKDRFSAEMPDATLATLKIQPSEPRDSAVYFCASGLVLGTGKYGYTFGSGTRLTVV.

In DNA form, the CDR3 reads TGTGCCAGTGGCGGAGTTGGGAACACTGAAGCTTTCTTT. Its protein product is CASGGVGNTEAFF. The chain joins TRBV2 to TRBJ1-1; D uncertain. Trimming pared 9 bases from V and 1 base from J, leaving 12 bases between. This CDR3 has 13 residues. Germline CDR1 SNHLY, CDR2 FYNNEI.

This chain links TRBV5-6 with TRBJ2-3, with a weak D call TRBD2 (6 bases). Trimming left V 1 base short and J 6 bases short, with 18 bases between. The CDR3 loop spans 16 amino acids. From germline, CDR1 is SGHDT and CDR2 YYEEEE. In nucleotides, the CDR3 is TGTGCCAGCAGCTTGAGGGACGGCGGCGGAGGGGATACGCAGTATTTT. Protein: CASSLRDGGGGDTQYF.